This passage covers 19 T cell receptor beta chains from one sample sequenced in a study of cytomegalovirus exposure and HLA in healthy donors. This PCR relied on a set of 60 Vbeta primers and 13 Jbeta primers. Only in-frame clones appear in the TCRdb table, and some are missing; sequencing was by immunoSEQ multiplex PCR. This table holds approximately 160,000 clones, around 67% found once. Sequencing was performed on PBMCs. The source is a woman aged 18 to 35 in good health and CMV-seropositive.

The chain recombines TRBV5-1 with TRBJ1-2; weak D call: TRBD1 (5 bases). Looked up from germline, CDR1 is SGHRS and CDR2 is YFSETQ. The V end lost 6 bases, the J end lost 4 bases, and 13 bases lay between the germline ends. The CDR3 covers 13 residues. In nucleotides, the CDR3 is TGCGCCAGCATTTGGGGGGGTTTCTATGGCTACACCTTC. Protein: CASIWGGFYGYTF.

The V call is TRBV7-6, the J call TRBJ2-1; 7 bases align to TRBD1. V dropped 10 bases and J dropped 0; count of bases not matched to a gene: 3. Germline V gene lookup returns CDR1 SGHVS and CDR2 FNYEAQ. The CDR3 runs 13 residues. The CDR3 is CATRGSSYNEQFF. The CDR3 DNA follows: TGTGCCACCAGGGGGAGCTCCTACAATGAGCAGTTCTTC.

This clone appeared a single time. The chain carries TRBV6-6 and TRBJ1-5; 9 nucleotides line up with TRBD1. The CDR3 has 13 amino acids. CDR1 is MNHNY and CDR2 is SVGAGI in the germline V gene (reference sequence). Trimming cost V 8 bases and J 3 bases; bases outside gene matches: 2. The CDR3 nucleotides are TGTGCCAGCCGGGACAGGGACAATCAGCCCCAGCATTTT. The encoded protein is CASRDRDNQPQHF.

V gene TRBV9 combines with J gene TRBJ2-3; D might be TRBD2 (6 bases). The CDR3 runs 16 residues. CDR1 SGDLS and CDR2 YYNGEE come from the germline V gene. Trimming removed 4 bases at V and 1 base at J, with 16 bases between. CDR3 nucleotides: TGTGCCAGCAGCTCCTCGGAGGGTGCACGCACAGATACGCAGTATTTT. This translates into CASSSSEGARTDTQYF.

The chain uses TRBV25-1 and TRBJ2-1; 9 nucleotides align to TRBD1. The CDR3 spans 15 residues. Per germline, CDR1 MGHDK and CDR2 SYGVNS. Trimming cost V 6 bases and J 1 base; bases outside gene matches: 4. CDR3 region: CASSPGTGSYNEQFF. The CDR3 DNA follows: TGTGCCAGCAGCCCCGGGACAGGGTCCTACAATGAGCAGTTCTTC.

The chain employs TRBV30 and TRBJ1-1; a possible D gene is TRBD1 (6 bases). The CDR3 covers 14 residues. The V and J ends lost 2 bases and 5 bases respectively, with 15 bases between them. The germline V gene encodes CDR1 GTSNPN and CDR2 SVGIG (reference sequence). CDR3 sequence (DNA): TGTGCCTGGAGTCTACAGGGAAGTGGGACTGAAGCTTTCTTT. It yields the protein CAWSLQGSGTEAFF.

The CDR3 loop reads CASRSGGGVWGYTF. The DNA for the CDR3 is TGTGCCAGCAGATCAGGGGGAGGAGTATGGGGCTACACCTTC. The V gene is TRBV7-2, the J gene TRBJ1-2; 7 bases agree with TRBD1. The J segment lost 8 bases and the V segment lost 6 bases, leaving 12 bases of the junction unmatched. Germline lookup yields CDR1 SGHTA and CDR2 FQGNSA. The CDR3 is 14 residues long.

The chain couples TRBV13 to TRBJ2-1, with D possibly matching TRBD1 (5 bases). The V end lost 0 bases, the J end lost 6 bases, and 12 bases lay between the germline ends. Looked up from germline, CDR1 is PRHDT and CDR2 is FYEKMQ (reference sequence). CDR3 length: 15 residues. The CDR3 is CASSLGQGRGNEQFF. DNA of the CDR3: TGTGCCAGCAGCTTAGGGCAGGGAAGGGGCAATGAGCAGTTCTTC.

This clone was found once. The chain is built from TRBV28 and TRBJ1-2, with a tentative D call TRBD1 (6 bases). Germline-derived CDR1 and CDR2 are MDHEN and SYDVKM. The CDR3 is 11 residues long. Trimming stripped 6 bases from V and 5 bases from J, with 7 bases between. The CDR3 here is CASSGQYGYTF. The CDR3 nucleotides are TGTGCCAGCAGCGGACAGTATGGCTACACCTTC.

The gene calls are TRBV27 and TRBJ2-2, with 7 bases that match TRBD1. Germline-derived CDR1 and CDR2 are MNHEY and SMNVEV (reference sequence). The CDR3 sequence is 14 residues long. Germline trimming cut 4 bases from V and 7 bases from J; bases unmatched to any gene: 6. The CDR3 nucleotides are TGTGCCAGCAGTTCCGACAGGGACGGCGGGGAGCTGTTTTTT. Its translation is CASSSDRDGGELFF.

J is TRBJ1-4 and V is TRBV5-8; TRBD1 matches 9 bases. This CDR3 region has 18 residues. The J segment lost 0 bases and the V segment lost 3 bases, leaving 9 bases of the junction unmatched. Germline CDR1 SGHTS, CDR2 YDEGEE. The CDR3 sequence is CASSWDREFGTTNEKLFF. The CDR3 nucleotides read TGTGCCAGCAGCTGGGACAGGGAGTTCGGTACAACTAATGAAAAACTGTTTTTT.

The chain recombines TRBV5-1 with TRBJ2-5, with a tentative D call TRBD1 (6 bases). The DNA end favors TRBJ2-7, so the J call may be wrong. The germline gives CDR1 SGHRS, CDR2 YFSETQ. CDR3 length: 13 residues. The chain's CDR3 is CASSVQGSYEQYF. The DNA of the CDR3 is TGCGCCAGCAGCGTACAGGGTTCCTACGAGCAGTACTTC.

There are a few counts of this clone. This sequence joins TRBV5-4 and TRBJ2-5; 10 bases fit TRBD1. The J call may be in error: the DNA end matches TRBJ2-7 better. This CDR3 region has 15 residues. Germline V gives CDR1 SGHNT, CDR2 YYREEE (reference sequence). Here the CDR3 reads CASSLARTGGYEQYF. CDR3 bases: TGTGCCAGCAGCTTGGCTCGGACAGGGGGCTACGAGCAGTACTTC.

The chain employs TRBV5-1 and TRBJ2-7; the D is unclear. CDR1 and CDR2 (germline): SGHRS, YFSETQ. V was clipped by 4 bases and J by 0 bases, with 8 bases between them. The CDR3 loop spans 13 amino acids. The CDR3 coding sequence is TGCGCCAGCAGCCGCGCGCCCTCCTACGAGCAGTACTTC. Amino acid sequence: CASSRAPSYEQYF.

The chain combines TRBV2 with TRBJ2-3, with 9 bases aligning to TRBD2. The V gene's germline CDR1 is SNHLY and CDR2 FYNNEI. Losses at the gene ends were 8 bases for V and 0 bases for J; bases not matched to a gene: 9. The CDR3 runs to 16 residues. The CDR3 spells CASSKGLAGSTDTQYF. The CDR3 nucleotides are TGTGCCAGCTCCAAGGGGCTAGCGGGAAGCACAGATACGCAGTATTTT.

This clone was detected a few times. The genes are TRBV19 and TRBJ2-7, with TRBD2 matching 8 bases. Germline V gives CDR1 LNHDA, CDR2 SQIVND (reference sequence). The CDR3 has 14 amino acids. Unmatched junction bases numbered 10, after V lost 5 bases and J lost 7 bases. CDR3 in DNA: TGTGCCAGTAGTTCTTCCTCGCTAGCGGGTGAGCAGTACTTC. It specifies CASSSSSLAGEQYF. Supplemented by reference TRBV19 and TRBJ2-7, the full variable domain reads DGGITQSPKYLFRKEGQNVTLSCEQNLNHDAMYWYRQDPGQGLRLIYYSQIVNDFQKGDIAEGYSVSREKKESFPLTVTSAQKNPTAFYLCASSSSSLAGEQYFGPGTRLTVT.

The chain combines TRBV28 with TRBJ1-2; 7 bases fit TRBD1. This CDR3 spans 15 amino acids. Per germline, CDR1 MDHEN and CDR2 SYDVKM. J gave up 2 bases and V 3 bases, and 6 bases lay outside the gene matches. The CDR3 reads CASSLQQTGNYGYTF. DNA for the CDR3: TGTGCCAGCAGTTTGCAGCAGACAGGGAACTATGGCTACACCTTC.

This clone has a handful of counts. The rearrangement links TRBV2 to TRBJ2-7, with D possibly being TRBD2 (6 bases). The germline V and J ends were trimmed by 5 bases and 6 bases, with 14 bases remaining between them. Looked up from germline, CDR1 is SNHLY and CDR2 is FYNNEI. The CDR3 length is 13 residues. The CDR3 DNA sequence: TGTGCCAGCAGTCGCCGGGAGCACAGCGAGCAGTACTTC. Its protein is CASSRREHSEQYF.

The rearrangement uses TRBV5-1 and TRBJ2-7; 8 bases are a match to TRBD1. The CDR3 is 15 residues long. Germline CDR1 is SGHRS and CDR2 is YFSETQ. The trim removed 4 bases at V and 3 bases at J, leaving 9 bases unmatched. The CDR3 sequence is CASSAQGAGRYEQYF. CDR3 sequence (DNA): TGCGCCAGCAGCGCCCAGGGGGCAGGTCGCTACGAGCAGTACTTC.